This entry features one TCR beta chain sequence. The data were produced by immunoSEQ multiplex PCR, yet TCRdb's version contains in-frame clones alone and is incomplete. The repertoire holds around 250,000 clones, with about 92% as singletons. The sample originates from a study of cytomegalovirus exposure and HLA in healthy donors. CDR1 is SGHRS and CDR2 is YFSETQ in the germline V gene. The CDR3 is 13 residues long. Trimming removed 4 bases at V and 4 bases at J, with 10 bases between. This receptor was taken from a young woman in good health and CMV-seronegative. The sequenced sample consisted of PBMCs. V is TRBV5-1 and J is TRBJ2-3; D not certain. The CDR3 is CASSRPEPDTQYF. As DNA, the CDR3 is TGCGCCAGCAGCCGGCCAGAACCAGATACGCAGTATTTT.